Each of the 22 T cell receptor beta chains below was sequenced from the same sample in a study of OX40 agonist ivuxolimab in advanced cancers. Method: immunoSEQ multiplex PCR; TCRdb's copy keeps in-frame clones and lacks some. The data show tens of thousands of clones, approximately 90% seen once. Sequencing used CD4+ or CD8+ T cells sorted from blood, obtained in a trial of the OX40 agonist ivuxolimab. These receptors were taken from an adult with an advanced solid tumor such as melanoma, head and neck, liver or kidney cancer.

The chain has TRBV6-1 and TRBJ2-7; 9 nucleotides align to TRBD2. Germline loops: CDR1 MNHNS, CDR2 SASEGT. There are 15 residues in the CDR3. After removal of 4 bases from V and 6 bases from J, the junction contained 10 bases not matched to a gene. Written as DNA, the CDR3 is TGTGCCAGCAGTGCGGGGGATGAAGCGGGGGGCGAGCAGTACTTC. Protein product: CASSAGDEAGGEQYF.

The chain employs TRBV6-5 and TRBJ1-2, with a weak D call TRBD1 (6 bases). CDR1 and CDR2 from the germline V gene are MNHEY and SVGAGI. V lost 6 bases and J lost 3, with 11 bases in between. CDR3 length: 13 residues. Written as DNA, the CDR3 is TGTGCCAGCAGCCCACAGGGTGACTATGGCTACACCTTC. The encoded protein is CASSPQGDYGYTF.

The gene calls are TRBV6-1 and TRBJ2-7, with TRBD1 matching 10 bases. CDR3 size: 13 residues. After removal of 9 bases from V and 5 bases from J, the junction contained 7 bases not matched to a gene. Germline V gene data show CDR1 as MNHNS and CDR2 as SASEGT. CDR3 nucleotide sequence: TGTGCCAGTTCGGGACAGGGGCTTCACGAGCAGTACTTC. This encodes CASSGQGLHEQYF.

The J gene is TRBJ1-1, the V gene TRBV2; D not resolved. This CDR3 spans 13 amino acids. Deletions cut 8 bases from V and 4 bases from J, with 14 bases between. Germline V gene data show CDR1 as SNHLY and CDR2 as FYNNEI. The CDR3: CASVPGQLTEAFF. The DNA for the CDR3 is TGTGCCAGCGTTCCGGGTCAGCTCACTGAAGCTTTCTTT.

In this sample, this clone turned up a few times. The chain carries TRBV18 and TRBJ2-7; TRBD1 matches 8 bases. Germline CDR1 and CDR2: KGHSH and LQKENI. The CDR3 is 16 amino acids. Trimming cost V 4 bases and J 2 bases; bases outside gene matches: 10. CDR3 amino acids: CASSRTAGTGTYEQYF. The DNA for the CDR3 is TGTGCCAGCTCACGGACAGCCGGGACAGGTACCTACGAGCAGTACTTC.

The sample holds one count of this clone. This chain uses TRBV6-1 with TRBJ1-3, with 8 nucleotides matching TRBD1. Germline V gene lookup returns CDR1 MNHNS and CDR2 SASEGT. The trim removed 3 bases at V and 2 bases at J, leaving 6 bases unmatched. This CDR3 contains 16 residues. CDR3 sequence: CASSEVPGGPGNTIYF. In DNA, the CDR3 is TGTGCCAGCAGTGAGGTGCCAGGGGGCCCTGGAAACACCATATATTTT.

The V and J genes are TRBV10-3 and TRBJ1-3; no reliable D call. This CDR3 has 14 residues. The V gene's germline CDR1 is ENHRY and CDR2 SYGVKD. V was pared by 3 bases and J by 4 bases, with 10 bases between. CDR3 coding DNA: TGTGCCATCAGTGAACCCGGGAACGGAAACACCATATATTTT. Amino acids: CAISEPGNGNTIYF.

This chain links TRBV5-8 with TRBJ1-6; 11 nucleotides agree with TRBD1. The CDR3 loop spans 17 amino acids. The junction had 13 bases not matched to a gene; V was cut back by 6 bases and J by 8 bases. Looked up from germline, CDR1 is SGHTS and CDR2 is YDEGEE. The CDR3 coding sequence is TGTGCCAGCACCCTAGGGGGACAGGGGGTACCTTATTCACCCCTCCACTTT. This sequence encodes CASTLGGQGVPYSPLHF.

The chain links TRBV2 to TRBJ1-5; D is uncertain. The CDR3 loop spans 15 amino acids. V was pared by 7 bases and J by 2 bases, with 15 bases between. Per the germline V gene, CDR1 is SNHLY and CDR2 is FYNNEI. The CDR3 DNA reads TGTGCCAGCATGGCCAACTCCATGGGCAATCAGCCCCAGCATTTT. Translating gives CASMANSMGNQPQHF.

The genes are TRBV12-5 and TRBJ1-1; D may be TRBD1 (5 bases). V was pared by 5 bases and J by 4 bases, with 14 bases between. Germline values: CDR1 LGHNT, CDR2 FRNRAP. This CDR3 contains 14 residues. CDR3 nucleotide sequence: TGTGCTAGTGGTACTTGGAAGGGGACCACTGAAGCTTTCTTT. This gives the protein CASGTWKGTTEAFF.

CDR3 amino acids: CASSEQGPGNTIYF. CDR3 nucleotides: TGTGCCAGCAGTGAACAGGGCCCAGGAAACACCATATATTTT. This rearrangement joins TRBV2 to TRBJ1-3; TRBD1 might be the D (5 bases). Trimming left V 2 bases short and J 4 bases short, with 9 bases between. The CDR3 totals 14 residues. Germline V lookup: CDR1 SNHLY, CDR2 FYNNEI.

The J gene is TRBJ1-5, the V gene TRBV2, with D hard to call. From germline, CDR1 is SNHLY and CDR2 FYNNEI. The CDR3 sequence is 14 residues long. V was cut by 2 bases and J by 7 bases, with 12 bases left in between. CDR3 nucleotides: TGTGCCAGCAGTGAAACGTGGGATTTGCAGCCCCAGCATTTT. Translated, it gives CASSETWDLQPQHF.

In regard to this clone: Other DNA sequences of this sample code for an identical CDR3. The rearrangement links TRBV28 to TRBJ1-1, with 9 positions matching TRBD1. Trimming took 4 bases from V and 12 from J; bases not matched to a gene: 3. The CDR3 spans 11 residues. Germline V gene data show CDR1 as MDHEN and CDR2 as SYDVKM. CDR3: CASSYDRGTFF. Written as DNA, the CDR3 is TGTGCCAGCAGTTATGACAGGGGGACTTTCTTT.

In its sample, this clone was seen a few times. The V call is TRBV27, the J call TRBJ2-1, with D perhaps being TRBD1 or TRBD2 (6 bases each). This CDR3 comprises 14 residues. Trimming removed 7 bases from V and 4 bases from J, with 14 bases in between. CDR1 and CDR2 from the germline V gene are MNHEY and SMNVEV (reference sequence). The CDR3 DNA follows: TGTGCCAGCAAACCCCCGGGGGCGTACAATGAGCAGTTCTTC. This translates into CASKPPGAYNEQFF.

CDR3 nucleotides: TGCGCCAGCAGTCAACAGCCCTCTAGCGGGGGGTTGACCTACAATGAGCAGTTCTTC. Translation gives CASSQQPSSGGLTYNEQFF. This rearrangement joins TRBV5-1 to TRBJ2-1, with TRBD2 identical over 11 bases. Looked up from germline, CDR1 is SGHRS and CDR2 is YFSETQ. The length of the CDR3 is 19 residues. With 5 bases clipped from V and 2 bases from J, the junction kept 15 bases outside the gene matches.

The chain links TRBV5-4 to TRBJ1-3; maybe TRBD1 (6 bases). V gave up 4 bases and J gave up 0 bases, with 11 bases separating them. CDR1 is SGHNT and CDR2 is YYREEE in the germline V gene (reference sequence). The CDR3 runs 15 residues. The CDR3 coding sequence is TGTGCCAGCAGCCTCGGGGGCAGCTCTGGAAACACCATATATTTT. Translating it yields CASSLGGSSGNTIYF.

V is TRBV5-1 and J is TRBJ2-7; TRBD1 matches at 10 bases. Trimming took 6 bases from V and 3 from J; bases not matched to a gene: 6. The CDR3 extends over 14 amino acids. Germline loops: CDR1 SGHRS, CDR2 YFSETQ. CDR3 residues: CASMVGQGHYEQYF. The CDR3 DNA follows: TGCGCCAGCATGGTGGGACAGGGGCACTACGAGCAGTACTTC.

CDR3 sequence (DNA): TGTGCCAGCAGCTTAGGACTAGCGGGTTACAATGAGCAGTTCTTC. It codes for CASSLGLAGYNEQFF. The chain links TRBV7-2 to TRBJ2-1; 10 bases align to TRBD2. The CDR3 has 15 amino acids. With 1 base clipped from V and 4 bases from J, the junction kept 1 base outside the gene matches. CDR1 is SGHTA and CDR2 is FQGNSA in the germline V gene.

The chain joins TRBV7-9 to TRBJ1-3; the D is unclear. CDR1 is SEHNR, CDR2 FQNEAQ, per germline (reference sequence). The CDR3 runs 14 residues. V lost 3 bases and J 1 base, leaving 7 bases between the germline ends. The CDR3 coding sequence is TGTGCCAGCAGCTTTTCTTCATCTGGAAACACCATATATTTT. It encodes CASSFSSSGNTIYF. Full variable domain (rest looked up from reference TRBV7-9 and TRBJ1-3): DTGVSQNPRHKITKRGQNVTFRCDPISEHNRLYWYRQTLGQGPEFLTYFQNEAQLEKSRLLSDRFSAERPKGSFSTLEIQRTEQGDSAMYLCASSFSSSGNTIYFGEGSWLTVV.

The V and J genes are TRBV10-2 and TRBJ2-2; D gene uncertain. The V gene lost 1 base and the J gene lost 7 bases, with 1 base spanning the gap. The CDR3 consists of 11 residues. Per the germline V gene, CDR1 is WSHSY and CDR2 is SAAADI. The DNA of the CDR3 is TGCGCCAGCAGTGAGTTCGGGGAGCTGTTTTTT. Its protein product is CASSEFGELFF.

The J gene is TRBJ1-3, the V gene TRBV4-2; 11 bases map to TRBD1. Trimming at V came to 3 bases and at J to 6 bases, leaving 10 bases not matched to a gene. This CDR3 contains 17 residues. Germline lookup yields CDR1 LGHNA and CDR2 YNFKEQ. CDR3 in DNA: TGTGCCAGCAGCCATTGGACAGGGGGCTCAAAGGAAAACACCATATATTTT. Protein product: CASSHWTGGSKENTIYF.

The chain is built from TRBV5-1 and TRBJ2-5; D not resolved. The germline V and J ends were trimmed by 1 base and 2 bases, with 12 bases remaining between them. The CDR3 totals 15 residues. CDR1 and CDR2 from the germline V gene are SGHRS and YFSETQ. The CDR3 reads CASSLIGQHQETQYF. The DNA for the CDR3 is TGCGCCAGCAGCTTGATCGGGCAACATCAAGAGACCCAGTACTTC.